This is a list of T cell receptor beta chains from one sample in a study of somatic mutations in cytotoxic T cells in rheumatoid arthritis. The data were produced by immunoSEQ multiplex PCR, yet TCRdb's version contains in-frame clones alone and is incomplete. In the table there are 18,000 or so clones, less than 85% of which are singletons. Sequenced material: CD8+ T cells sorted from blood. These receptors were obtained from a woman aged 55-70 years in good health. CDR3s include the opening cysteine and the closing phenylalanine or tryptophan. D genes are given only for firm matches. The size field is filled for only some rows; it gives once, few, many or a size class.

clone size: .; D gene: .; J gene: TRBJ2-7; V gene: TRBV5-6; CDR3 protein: CASSLGAGPLREQYF; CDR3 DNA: TGTGCCAGCAGCTTGGGTGCAGGGCCCTTGAGGGAGCAGTACTTC
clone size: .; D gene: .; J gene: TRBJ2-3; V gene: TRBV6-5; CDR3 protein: CASSYSGSDTQYF; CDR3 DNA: TGTGCCAGCAGTTACTCGGGGTCAGATACGCAGTATTTT
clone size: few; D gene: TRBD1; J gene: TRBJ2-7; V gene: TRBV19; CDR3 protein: CASSTSGTGGLEQYF; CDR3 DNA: TGTGCCAGTAGTACCTCAGGGACAGGGGGCCTTGAGCAGTACTTC
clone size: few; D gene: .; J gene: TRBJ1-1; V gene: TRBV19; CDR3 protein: CASKRGNTEAFF; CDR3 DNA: TGTGCCAGTAAAAGGGGTAACACTGAAGCTTTCTTT
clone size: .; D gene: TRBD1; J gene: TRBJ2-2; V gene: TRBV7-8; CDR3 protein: CASSSLRGLTGELFF; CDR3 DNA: TGTGCCAGCAGCTCCCTTAGGGGGCTTACCGGGGAGCTGTTTTTT
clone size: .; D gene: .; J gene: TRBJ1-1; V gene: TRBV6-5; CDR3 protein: CASRPWGDTEAFF; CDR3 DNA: TGTGCCAGCAGGCCATGGGGGGACACTGAAGCTTTCTTT
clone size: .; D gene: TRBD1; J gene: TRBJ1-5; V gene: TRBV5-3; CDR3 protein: CARSPGTGKIQPQHF; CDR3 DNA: TGTGCCAGAAGCCCCGGGACAGGGAAGATTCAGCCCCAGCATTTT
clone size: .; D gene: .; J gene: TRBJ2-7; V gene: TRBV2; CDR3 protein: CASSGPPLGEQYF; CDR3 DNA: TGTGCCAGCAGTGGACCCCCTCTAGGGGAGCAGTACTTC
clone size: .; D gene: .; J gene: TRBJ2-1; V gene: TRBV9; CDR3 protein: CASSERVLADPNNEQFF; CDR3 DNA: TGTGCCAGCAGCGAGAGGGTCCTAGCAGACCCAAACAATGAGCAGTTCTTC
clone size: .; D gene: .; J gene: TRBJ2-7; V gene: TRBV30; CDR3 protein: CAWTVSAREQYF; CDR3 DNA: TGTGCCTGGACGGTCTCTGCAAGGGAGCAGTACTTC
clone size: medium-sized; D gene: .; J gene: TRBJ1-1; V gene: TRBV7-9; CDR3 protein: CASSLAGGVNTEAFF; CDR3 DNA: TGTGCCAGCAGCTTAGCGGGGGGCGTGAACACTGAAGCTTTCTTT
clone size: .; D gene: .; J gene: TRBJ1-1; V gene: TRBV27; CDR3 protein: CASSRGTEAFF; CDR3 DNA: TGTGCCAGCAGCCGGGGGACTGAAGCTTTCTTT